The T cell receptor (beta chain) under discussion was sequenced for a study of T cells in Graves' hyperthyroidism and ophthalmopathy. The source material, RNA transcripts, was used to amplify TCR beta CDR3 regions. The HTBI primer set drove a first-round RT-PCR of the TCR CDR3. TCRdb reprocessed the multiplex PCR reads with MiXCR, giving one entry per CDR3 protein. The sample shows about 250,000 distinct CDR3 sequences, over 20% of them seen only once. Study findings and constraints: Expanded thyroid clonotypes (above 0.001) were mostly also found in blood.

V was clipped by 2 bases and J by 5 bases; unmatched bases: 18. The CDR3 spans 20 residues. CDR1 MDHEN and CDR2 SYDVKM come from the germline V gene. In the case of this clonotype: The target antigen is unknown.

Diagnosing involved the use of clinical symptoms, serum thyroxine and TRAb, thyroid ultrasound and orbital computed tomography. Fresh peripheral blood, more than 8 ml of it, supplied the PBMCs. The chain joins TRBV28 to TRBJ1-5; 10 nucleotides match TRBD1. The sample comprised blood. This clonotype was obtained from a man under 40 with Graves' ophthalmopathy. This chain's CDR3 is CASSLPEGQGFRIGDQPQHF. The CDR3 nucleotides are TGTGCCAGCAGTTTACCCGAGGGACAGGGGTTCCGGATAGGGGATCAGCCCCAGCATTTT.